The entry below gives a single T cell receptor beta chain sequence along with its context. Its antigen is not identified. Peripheral blood from each donor was collected in a volume of approximately 9.5 milliliters. Germline V gene sequence: CDR1 SGHDN, CDR2 FVKESK. V gave up 8 bases and J gave up 0 bases; unmatched junction bases: 4. This CDR3 is 15 amino acids long. The sample is drawn from a study of blood T cells in healthy people across ages. Findings and caveats of the study: Long-lived donors exceeded aged donors in naive CD4+ cells and diversity. Strong correlation was found linking TCR beta diversity to naive T cell percentage.

Through a sample-barcoded 5' primer and a J-beta primer mix, a second PCR was run for roughly 6 to 12 cycles. Each CDR3 protein is one row after TCRdb ran MiXCR on the 5' RACE reads. Of roughly 1.9 million distinct CDR3 sequences in the sample, about 39% were seen once. This chain joins TRBV14 and TRBJ2-3, with 11 positions matching TRBD2. The sequenced material came from blood. The TCR comes from a human donor in good health. CDR3: CASGSGGASTDTQYF. DNA for the CDR3: TGTGCCAGCGGTAGCGGGGGGGCCAGCACAGATACGCAGTATTTT.